Each of the 27 T cell receptor delta chains below was sequenced from the same sample in a study of Vδ1+ human thymocytes. Overall study findings and caveats: In the thymus, TRG and TRD repertoires looked highly polyclonal with Gaussian CDR3 lengths.

No cognate antigen is known for these TCRs. RNA was extracted from the cells and then reverse transcribed. The CDR3 regions were amplified by multiplex PCR from V-gene primers to a constant-region primer. TCRdb re-analyzed the multiplex PCR reads via CATT. The sample records approximately 58,000 delta-chain clones, over 12% being singletons. The sequenced sample was Vdelta1+ gamma-delta thymocytes from the thymus. Sample subset: FACS-sorted CD3+ TCRalphabeta- TCRVdelta1+ TCRVdelta2- thymocytes. The receptors originated from a girl under three years old who had congenital heart surgery.

This clone was counted only a few times. The chain couples TRDV1 to TRDJ1; tentatively, D is TRDD3 (6 bases). Trimming stripped 0 bases from V and 1 base from J, with 24 bases between. The CDR3 totals 20 residues. Germline-derived CDR1 and CDR2 are TSWWSYY and QGS. The DNA of the CDR3 is TGTGCTCTTGGGGAACTAGGGGGAGGACCTACCCGGGGACCCACCGATAAACTCATCTTT. Translated, it gives CALGELGGGPTRGPTDKLIF.

Note on this clone: The same CDR3 can be traced to other DNA sequences in this sample. This sequence joins TRDV1 and TRDJ1; tentatively, D is TRDD3 (5 bases). Germline V lookup: CDR1 TSWWSYY, CDR2 QGS. CDR3 length: 18 amino acids. V was pared by 5 bases and J by 0 bases, with 22 bases between. The CDR3 DNA is TGTGCTCTTGGGCCCCCCAAGGGTACTGGAGGTCACACCGATAAACTCATCTTT. This codes for CALGPPKGTGGHTDKLIF.

In this sample, this clone turned up a few times. The gene calls are TRDV1 and TRDJ1; D not resolved. Looked up from germline, CDR1 is TSWWSYY and CDR2 is QGS. The CDR3 runs to 14 residues. V was shortened by 1 base and J by 8 bases, with 14 bases between the two germline ends. The CDR3 nucleotides are TGTGCTCTTGGGGAACGAGAGGGACTCTTCAAACTCATCTTT. Its translation: CALGEREGLFKLIF.

V gene TRDV1 combines with J gene TRDJ1; 11 bases are shared with TRDD3. With 1 base clipped from V and 10 bases from J, the junction kept 26 bases outside the gene matches. The germline V gene encodes CDR1 TSWWSYY and CDR2 QGS. This CDR3 spans 21 amino acids. The CDR3 nucleotides read TGTGCTCTTGGGGAACGGTGTCCCTCAACCTGCACTTACTGGGGGATAAGTCGACTCATCTTT. Translated, it gives CALGERCPSTCTYWGISRLIF.

This clone was seen only a few times. The chain combines TRDV2 with TRDJ1; 7 nucleotides match TRDD3. Germline lookup yields CDR1 GEAIGNYY and CDR2 EKD. The CDR3 covers 16 residues. Germline trimming cut 5 bases from V and 1 base from J; bases unmatched to any gene: 12. The CDR3 spells CACAGRGIRSTDKLIF. CDR3 DNA sequence: TGTGCCTGTGCTGGAAGGGGGATCCGCAGCACCGATAAACTCATCTTT.

This rearrangement joins TRDV1 to TRDJ1; 9 bases agree with TRDD3. CDR1 is TSWWSYY, CDR2 QGS, per germline. The CDR3 is 19 residues long. V trimming: 2 bases; J trimming: 0 bases; junction bases outside the gene matches: 13. CDR3 in amino acids: CALGEETYWGTLYTDKLIF. CDR3 nucleotides: TGTGCTCTTGGGGAAGAAACGTACTGGGGGACCCTGTACACCGATAAACTCATCTTT.

This rearrangement joins TRDV1 to TRDJ1; 10 nucleotides match TRDD3. Germline V gene lookup returns CDR1 TSWWSYY and CDR2 QGS. V lost 2 bases and J lost 3; bases outside the gene matches: 15. The CDR3 runs to 19 residues. As DNA, the CDR3 is TGTGCTCTTGGGGAATTGAGCCTACGCTGGGGGATAGGTTCCGATAAACTCATCTTT. It yields the protein CALGELSLRWGIGSDKLIF.

This clone was seen only a few times. The chain links TRDV1 to TRDJ1; 12 positions agree with TRDD3. There are 20 residues in the CDR3. V was pared by 4 bases and J by 1 base, with 16 bases of the junction left unmatched. Germline CDR1 and CDR2: TSWWSYY and QGS. The DNA of the CDR3 is TGTGCTCTTGGGGGTCAACTTCCCCGTACTGGGGGATACTCCACCGATAAACTCATCTTT. Translation: CALGGQLPRTGGYSTDKLIF.

V is TRDV1 and J is TRDJ1; 11 nucleotides agree with TRDD3. Germline V lookup: CDR1 TSWWSYY, CDR2 QGS. V dropped 5 bases and J dropped 0; count of bases not matched to a gene: 14. CDR3 length: 19 residues. For the CDR3, the DNA is TGTGCTCTTGGGCGTGGGGGATACGCTGTGGGGTGGTACACCGATAAACTCATCTTT. Protein sequence: CALGRGGYAVGWYTDKLIF.

This clone was observed a few times. The chain uses TRDV1 and TRDJ1, with 11 bases that match TRDD3. Germline V lookup: CDR1 TSWWSYY, CDR2 QGS. The V segment lost 0 bases and the J segment 1 base; nucleotides outside the gene matches: 10. The CDR3 sequence is 19 residues long. The CDR3 DNA reads as TGTGCTCTTGGGGAACTTTCGGCCTTCTGGGGGATACTCACCGATAAACTCATCTTT. Translated, it gives CALGELSAFWGILTDKLIF.

This clone was picked up a small number of times. This chain uses TRAV29/DV5 with TRDJ1; 10 positions match TRDD3. The V gene end was trimmed by 6 bases and the J gene end by 5 bases; junction bases not matched to a gene: 34. The CDR3 consists of 22 residues. CDR1 and CDR2 from the germline V gene are NSMFDY and ISSIKDK. The CDR3 sequence: CAEYRPTSYKFRLGDKRDKLIF. DNA for the CDR3: TGTGCAGAATATCGCCCCACTTCCTATAAGTTCAGGCTGGGGGATAAGAGGGATAAACTCATCTTT.

This clone came up a few times. The V gene is TRDV1, the J gene TRDJ1; D call uncertain. V shed 1 base and J shed 7 bases, with 19 bases lying between them. The CDR3 covers 16 residues. Germline assignment: CDR1 TSWWSYY and CDR2 QGS. The CDR3 DNA reads as TGTGCTCTTGGGGAACCATCAAAACGTCTACCCCCTAAACTCATCTTT. Its protein product is CALGEPSKRLPPKLIF.

Regarding this clone: The DNA is left out, because the CDR3 cannot be placed on it with certainty; the CDR3 is given as TCRdb lists it. The rearrangement links TRAV29/DV5 to TRDJ1; TRDD3, the table's D call, lacks a check against the DNA. Including both end residues, the CDR3 is 28 amino acids long. CDR1 is NSMFDY and CDR2 is ISSIKDK in the germline V gene. CDR3 residues: CSVLLCSTSIYFLYGELGDPRNTDKLIF.

In this sample, this clone turned up a few times. J is TRDJ1 and V is TRDV1; a weak D match, TRDD3 (6 bases). V was trimmed by 6 bases and J by 2 bases, leaving 19 bases between them. There are 16 residues in the CDR3. Germline CDR1 is TSWWSYY and CDR2 is QGS. CDR3 coding DNA: TGTGCTCTTGGAGGAAGGGAAGGGGGGAGTACCGATAAACTCATCTTT. Translation: CALGGREGGSTDKLIF.

The V call is TRDV1, the J call TRDJ1; 13 nucleotides match TRDD3. J gave up 0 bases and V 0 bases, and 10 bases lay outside the gene matches. Germline V CDR1 and CDR2: TSWWSYY, QGS. CDR3 length: 20 residues. The DNA for the CDR3 is TGTGCTCTTGGGGAACTTCTTCCACTACTGGGGGATACGTACACCGATAAACTCATCTTT. Translating it yields CALGELLPLLGDTYTDKLIF.

There are a few counts of this clone. The chain links TRDV1 to TRDJ1, with a possible D match to TRDD3 (7 bases). The V end was cut by 6 bases, the J end by 2 bases, with 31 bases between. The CDR3 runs to 20 residues. Looked up from germline, CDR1 is TSWWSYY and CDR2 is QGS. The CDR3 protein is CALGNDYPSPTGDPTDKLIF. The CDR3, as DNA: TGTGCTCTTGGTAATGATTATCCTTCCCCTACTGGGGACCCTACCGATAAACTCATCTTT.

This clone has a handful of counts. The rearrangement joins TRDV1 to TRDJ1; 12 bases align to TRDD3. V gave up 1 base and J gave up 11 bases; unmatched junction bases: 20. The CDR3 covers 19 residues. The germline CDR1 and CDR2 sequences are TSWWSYY and QGS. The CDR3 DNA reads TGTGCTCTTGGGGAACGCACAGGCACCGGTACTGGGGGATACCCTAGGCTCATCTTT. Amino acid sequence: CALGERTGTGTGGYPRLIF.

The chain links TRDV1 to TRDJ1; 9 bases are shared with TRDD2. Per germline, CDR1 TSWWSYY and CDR2 QGS. The CDR3 spans 20 residues. The trim removed 1 base at V and 0 bases at J, leaving 15 bases unmatched. The CDR3 spells CALGEPFLRSGVGDTDKLIF. CDR3 DNA sequence: TGTGCTCTTGGGGAACCCTTCCTACGGAGCGGAGTGGGGGACACCGATAAACTCATCTTT.

The genes are TRDV1 and TRDJ1; TRDD3 aligns across 9 bases. The ends lost 4 bases at V and 2 bases at J; junction bases unmatched: 23. The CDR3 covers 21 residues. The germline V gene encodes CDR1 TSWWSYY and CDR2 QGS. CDR3 DNA: TGTGCTCTTGGGGTCCCCACAGTCGGGGGATACCCCCTGAGGGAAACCGATAAACTCATCTTT. It yields the protein CALGVPTVGGYPLRETDKLIF.

This chain uses TRDV1 with TRDJ1, with D possibly TRDD3 on 6 matching bases. The CDR3 sequence is 12 residues long. Germline loops: CDR1 TSWWSYY, CDR2 QGS. V shed 5 bases and J shed 7 bases, with 11 bases lying between them. CDR3 loop: CALGLRYAKLIF. In nucleotides, the CDR3 is TGTGCTCTTGGGCTCCGATACGCTAAACTCATCTTT.

The genes are TRDV1 and TRDJ1; 13 bases align to TRDD3. The CDR3 sequence is 18 residues long. The J segment lost 0 bases and the V segment lost 5 bases, leaving 9 bases of the junction unmatched. Germline CDR1 and CDR2: TSWWSYY and QGS. CDR3 DNA: TGTGCTCTTGGGACCAGTACTGGGGGATACGCCTACACCGATAAACTCATCTTT. Residues: CALGTSTGGYAYTDKLIF.

This clone was found a few times. The rearrangement joins TRDV1 to TRDJ1; D is uncertain. CDR3 length equals 23 residues. Germline V CDR1 and CDR2: TSWWSYY, QGS. The V end was cut by 2 bases, the J end by 2 bases, with 36 bases between. CDR3 in amino acids: CALGEAPLPLREGLTRTTDKLIF. CDR3 in DNA: TGTGCTCTTGGGGAAGCTCCCCTCCCCCTAAGAGAGGGACTCACGCGGACGACCGATAAACTCATCTTT.

This clone turned up a few times. The J gene is TRDJ1, the V gene TRDV1, with a tentative D call TRDD3 (6 bases). Per the germline V gene, CDR1 is TSWWSYY and CDR2 is QGS. V lost 2 bases, J lost 2 bases, and 15 bases lay in between. This CDR3 spans 16 amino acids. CDR3 loop: CALGELEGGQTDKLIF. The CDR3 nucleotides are TGTGCTCTTGGGGAATTGGAGGGGGGACAAACCGATAAACTCATCTTT.

This clone was counted only a few times. This rearrangement joins TRDV1 to TRDJ1, with 9 bases lining up with TRDD3. The CDR3 has 18 amino acids. Unmatched junction bases numbered 12, after V lost 4 bases and J lost 0 bases. CDR1 TSWWSYY and CDR2 QGS come from the germline V gene. For the CDR3, the DNA is TGTGCTCTTGGGGCCGTACTGGGGGACGACGCTGACACCGATAAACTCATCTTT. It is translated as CALGAVLGDDADTDKLIF.

This clone was counted between two and nine times. The V call is TRDV1, the J call TRDJ1; perhaps TRDD3 as D (5 bases). The germline V gene has CDR1 TSWWSYY and CDR2 QGS. V was clipped by 3 bases and J by 0 bases, with 32 bases between them. This CDR3 region has 22 residues. The CDR3 loop is CALGEIMGLPQLLPGNTDKLIF. The CDR3 DNA reads TGTGCTCTTGGGGAGATAATGGGCCTCCCCCAACTTCTACCTGGGAACACCGATAAACTCATCTTT.

This clone was detected only a few times. The chain couples TRDV1 to TRDJ1; TRDD3 agrees at 12 bases. Germline CDR1 TSWWSYY, CDR2 QGS. The CDR3 covers 20 residues. V lost 1 base, J lost 2 bases, and 14 bases stayed unmatched. The CDR3 bases are TGTGCTCTTGGGGAACGGTCCACCCGTACTGGGGGATACATGACCGATAAACTCATCTTT. Translating gives CALGERSTRTGGYMTDKLIF.

Notes on this clone: Germline and junction disagree at one end, which may indicate a read error. The chain is built from TRDV1 and TRDJ1, with 9 bases fitting TRDD3. The CDR3 consists of 20 residues. CDR1 is TSWWSYY, CDR2 QGS, per germline. CDR3 coding DNA: TGTGCTCTTGGGGACCCAATCCTACACCCTGGGGGATCAAACACCGATAAACCCATCTTT. Residues: CALGDPILHPGGSNTDKPIF.